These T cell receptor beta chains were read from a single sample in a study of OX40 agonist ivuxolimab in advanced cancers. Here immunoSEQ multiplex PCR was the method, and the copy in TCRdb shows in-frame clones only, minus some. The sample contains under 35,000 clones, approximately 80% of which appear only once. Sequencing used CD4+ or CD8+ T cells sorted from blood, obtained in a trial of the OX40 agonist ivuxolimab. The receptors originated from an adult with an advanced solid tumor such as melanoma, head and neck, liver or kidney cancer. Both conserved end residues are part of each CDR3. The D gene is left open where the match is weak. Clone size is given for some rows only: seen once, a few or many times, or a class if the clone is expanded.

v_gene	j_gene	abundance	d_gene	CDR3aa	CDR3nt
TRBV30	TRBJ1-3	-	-	CAWSVRAGVGNTIYF	TGTGCCTGGAGTGTACGGGCAGGGGTAGGAAACACCATATATTTT
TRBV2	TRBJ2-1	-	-	CASSVSGVKSAHNEQFF	TGTGCCAGCAGTGTGTCCGGGGTAAAAAGCGCGCACAATGAGCAGTTCTTC
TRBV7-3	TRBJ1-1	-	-	CASSFGGSGTEAFF	TGTGCCAGCAGCTTTGGGGGATCAGGCACTGAAGCTTTCTTT
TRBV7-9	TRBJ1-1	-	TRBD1	CASSSPGGRGEAFF	TGTGCCAGCAGCTCTCCAGGGGGACGGGGTGAAGCTTTCTTT
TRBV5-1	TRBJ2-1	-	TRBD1	CASSYADRDYNEQFF	TGCGCCAGCAGCTACGCGGACAGGGACTACAATGAGCAGTTCTTC
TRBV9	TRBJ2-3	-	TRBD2	CASSVGAGGTDTQYF	TGTGCCAGCAGCGTAGGGGCGGGGGGGACAGATACGCAGTATTTT
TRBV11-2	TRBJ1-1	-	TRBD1	CASTWTGLNTEAFF	TGTGCCAGCACCTGGACAGGCCTGAACACTGAAGCTTTCTTT
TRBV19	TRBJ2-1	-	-	CASSIQVYNEQFF	TGTGCCAGTAGTATCCAAGTTTACAATGAGCAGTTCTTC
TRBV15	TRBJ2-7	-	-	CATQGGVGDYEQYF	TGTGCCACACAGGGGGGGGTGGGGGACTACGAGCAGTACTTC
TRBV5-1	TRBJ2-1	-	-	CASSLVGSSYNEQFF	TGCGCCAGCAGCTTGGTGGGGAGCTCCTACAATGAGCAGTTCTTC
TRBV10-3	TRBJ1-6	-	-	CAINAGRDSPLHF	TGTGCCATCAACGCAGGGCGGGATTCACCCCTCCACTTT
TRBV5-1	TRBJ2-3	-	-	CASTEYTDTQYF	TGCGCCAGCACCGAATACACAGATACGCAGTATTTT
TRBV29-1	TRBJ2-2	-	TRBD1	CSIWTGPNTGELFF	TGCAGCATTTGGACAGGGCCTAACACCGGGGAGCTGTTTTTT
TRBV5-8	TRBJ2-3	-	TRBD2	CASSLVRGGDTQYF	TGTGCCAGCAGCTTGGTGCGCGGGGGAGATACGCAGTATTTT
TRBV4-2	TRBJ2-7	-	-	CASSQGIYEQYF	TGTGCCAGCAGCCAAGGAATCTACGAGCAGTACTTC
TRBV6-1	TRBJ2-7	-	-	CASTTEWPYEQYF	TGTGCCAGCACCACTGAGTGGCCCTACGAGCAGTACTTC
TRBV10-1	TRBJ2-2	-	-	CASSETGKDGELFF	TGCGCCAGCAGTGAAACAGGGAAGGACGGGGAGCTGTTTTTT
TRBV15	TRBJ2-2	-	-	CATSRDRAGKAGELFF	TGTGCCACCAGCAGAGATAGGGCAGGGAAGGCCGGGGAGCTGTTTTTT
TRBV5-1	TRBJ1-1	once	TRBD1	CASSLAPGQLNTEAFF	TGCGCCAGCAGCTTGGCCCCGGGACAGTTGAACACTGAAGCTTTCTTT
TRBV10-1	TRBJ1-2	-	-	CASSSRSRKTYGYTF	TGCGCCAGCAGTTCGCGATCGCGAAAGACCTATGGCTACACCTTC
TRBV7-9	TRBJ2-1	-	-	CASSLGNEQFF	TGTGCCAGCAGCTTAGGGAATGAGCAGTTCTTC
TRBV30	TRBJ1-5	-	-	CAWSVLRDGRRINQPQHF	TGTGCCTGGAGTGTACTCAGGGACGGACGGAGGATAAATCAGCCCCAGCATTTT
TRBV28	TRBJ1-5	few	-	CASRPLRGNQPQHF	TGTGCCAGCCGGCCGCTAAGGGGCAATCAGCCCCAGCATTTT
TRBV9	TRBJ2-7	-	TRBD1	CASSSPRSGQSHIYEQYF	TGTGCCAGCAGCTCTCCCAGGTCGGGACAGAGCCACATCTACGAGCAGTACTTC
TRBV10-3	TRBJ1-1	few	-	CATSLDTNTEAFF	TGTGCCACCTCTCTGGACACGAACACTGAAGCTTTCTTT
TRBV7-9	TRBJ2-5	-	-	CASSPGQIQETQYF	TGTGCCAGCAGTCCAGGACAGATCCAAGAGACCCAGTACTTC
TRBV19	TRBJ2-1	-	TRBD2	CASSFGLALNEQFF	TGTGCCAGTAGCTTTGGACTAGCGCTCAATGAGCAGTTCTTC
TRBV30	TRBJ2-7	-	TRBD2	CAWSSGGSGYEQYF	TGTGCCTGGAGTTCCGGGGGGTCTGGCTACGAGCAGTACTTC
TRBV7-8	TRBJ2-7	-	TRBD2	CASSLALRTSGVYEQYF	TGTGCCAGCAGCTTAGCGCTCAGGACTAGCGGGGTCTACGAGCAGTACTTC
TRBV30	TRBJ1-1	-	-	CAWRLLAMNTEAFF	TGTGCCTGGAGATTGTTGGCTATGAACACTGAAGCTTTCTTT
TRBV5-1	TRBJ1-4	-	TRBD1	CASSPGTGVRDEKLFF	TGCGCCAGCAGCCCGGGGACAGGGGTTCGGGATGAAAAACTGTTTTTT
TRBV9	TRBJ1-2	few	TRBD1	CASSPRTVGQGAGYTF	TGTGCCAGCAGCCCCAGAACCGTAGGACAGGGAGCTGGCTACACCTTC
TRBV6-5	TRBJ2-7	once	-	CASSLTTGRDEQYF	TGTGCCAGCAGCCTCACCACAGGGAGGGACGAGCAGTACTTC
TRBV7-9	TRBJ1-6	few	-	CASSFGQTNSPLHF	TGTGCCAGCAGCTTCGGACAGACAAATTCACCCCTCCACTTT
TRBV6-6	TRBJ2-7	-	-	CASTLPGIYEQYF	TGTGCCAGCACCCTACCAGGTATCTACGAGCAGTACTTC
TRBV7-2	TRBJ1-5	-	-	CASSSRGGNQPQHF	TGTGCCAGCAGCTCTCGCGGGGGGAATCAGCCCCAGCATTTT
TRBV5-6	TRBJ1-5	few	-	CASSNWGGNQPQHF	TGTGCCAGCAGCAATTGGGGCGGCAATCAGCCCCAGCATTTT
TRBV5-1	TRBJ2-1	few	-	CASSPWVVTYNEQFF	TGTGCCAGCAGCCCCTGGGTAGTTACTTACAATGAGCAGTTCTTC
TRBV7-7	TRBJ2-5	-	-	CASSPRAGTETQYF	TGTGCCAGCAGCCCGAGGGCGGGGACAGAGACCCAGTACTTC
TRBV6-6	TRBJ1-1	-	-	CAIQDSENTEAFF	TGTGCCATACAAGACAGTGAAAACACTGAAGCTTTCTTT
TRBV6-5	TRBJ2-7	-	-	CASRSYFQGEQYF	TGTGCCAGCAGATCCTATTTTCAGGGAGAGCAGTACTTC
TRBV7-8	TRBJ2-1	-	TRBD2	CASRGGWTSANEQFF	TGTGCCAGCAGGGGAGGGTGGACTAGCGCCAATGAGCAGTTCTTC
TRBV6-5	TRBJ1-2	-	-	CASRDPGYGYTF	TGTGCCAGCAGAGACCCGGGATATGGCTACACCTTC
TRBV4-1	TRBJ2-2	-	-	CASSQAHLGTGELFF	TGCGCCAGCAGCCAAGCGCACCTAGGGACCGGGGAGCTGTTTTTT
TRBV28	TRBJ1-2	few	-	CASSWVEGGYTF	TGTGCCAGCAGTTGGGTGGAGGGCGGCTACACCTTC
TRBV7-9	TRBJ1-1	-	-	CASSLSGGTGRWAEAFF	TGTGCCAGCAGCTTAAGCGGGGGAACGGGCAGGTGGGCTGAAGCTTTCTTT
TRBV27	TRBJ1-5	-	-	CASSSLAGSQPQHF	TGTGCCAGCAGTTCATTGGCAGGGTCCCAGCCCCAGCATTTT
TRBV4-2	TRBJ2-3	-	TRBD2	CASSQGLAGGSTDTQYF	TGTGCCAGCAGCCAAGGACTAGCGGGGGGCAGCACAGATACGCAGTATTTT
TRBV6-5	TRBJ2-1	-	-	CASRGGAHEQFF	TGTGCCAGCCGTGGGGGGGCTCATGAGCAGTTCTTC
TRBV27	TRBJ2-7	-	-	CASSFTISYEQYF	TGTGCCAGCAGTTTCACTATCTCCTACGAGCAGTACTTC
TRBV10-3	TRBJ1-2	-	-	CANGGDNYGYTF	TGTGCCAACGGAGGGGATAACTATGGCTACACCTTC
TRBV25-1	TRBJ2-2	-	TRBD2	CASSRTSGNTGELFF	TGTGCCAGCAGTCGGACTAGCGGGAACACCGGGGAGCTGTTTTTT
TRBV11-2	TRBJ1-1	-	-	CASSKNRGTEAFF	TGTGCCAGCAGCAAAAATAGGGGGACTGAAGCTTTCTTT
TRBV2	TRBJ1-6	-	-	CARQGGNSPLHF	TGTGCCAGACAGGGTGGTAATTCACCCCTCCACTTT
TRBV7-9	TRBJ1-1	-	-	CASSRSENTEAFF	TGTGCCAGCAGCCGATCCGAGAACACTGAAGCTTTCTTT
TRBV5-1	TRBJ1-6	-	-	CASSFFGNDNSPLHF	TGTGCCAGCAGCTTCTTTGGTAACGATAATTCACCCCTCCACTTT
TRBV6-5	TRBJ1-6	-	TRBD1	CASRRQGWNSPLHF	TGTGCCAGCAGGCGACAGGGTTGGAATTCACCCCTCCACTTT
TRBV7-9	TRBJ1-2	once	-	CASSPDTYGYTF	TGTGCCAGCAGCCCCGACACCTATGGCTACACCTTC
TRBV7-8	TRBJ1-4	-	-	CASSSGPGQGGFFNEKLFF	TGTGCCAGCAGCTCGGGACCGGGACAAGGGGGTTTCTTCAATGAAAAACTGTTTTTT
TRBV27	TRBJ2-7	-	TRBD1	CASSADRGTYEQYF	TGTGCCAGCAGTGCGGACAGGGGAACCTACGAGCAGTACTTC